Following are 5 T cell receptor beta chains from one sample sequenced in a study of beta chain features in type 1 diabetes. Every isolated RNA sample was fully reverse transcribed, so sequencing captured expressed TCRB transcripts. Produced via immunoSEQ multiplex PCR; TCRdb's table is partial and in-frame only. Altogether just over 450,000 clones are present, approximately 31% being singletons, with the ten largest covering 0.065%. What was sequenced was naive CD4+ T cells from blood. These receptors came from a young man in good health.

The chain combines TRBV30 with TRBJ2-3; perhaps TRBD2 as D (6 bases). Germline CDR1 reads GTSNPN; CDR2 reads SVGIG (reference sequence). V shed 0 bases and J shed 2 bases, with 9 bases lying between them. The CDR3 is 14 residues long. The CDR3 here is CAWSVLAYTDTQYF. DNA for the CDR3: TGTGCCTGGAGTGTACTAGCATACACAGATACGCAGTATTTT.

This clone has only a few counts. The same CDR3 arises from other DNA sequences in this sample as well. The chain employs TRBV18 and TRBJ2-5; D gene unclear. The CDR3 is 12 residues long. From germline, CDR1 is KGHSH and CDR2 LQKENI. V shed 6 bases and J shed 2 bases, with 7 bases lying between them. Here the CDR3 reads CASSPEQETQYF. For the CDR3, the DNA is TGTGCCAGCTCTCCGGAGCAAGAGACCCAGTACTTC.

CDR3 in amino acids: CASSQEDGLAGELFF. In DNA, the CDR3 is TGTGCCAGCAGCCAAGAAGACGGCCTCGCCGGGGAGCTGTTTTTT. The chain recombines TRBV4-2 with TRBJ2-2; D unclear. The CDR3 covers 15 residues. The V end was cut by 0 bases, the J end by 6 bases, with 11 bases between. Germline values: CDR1 LGHNA, CDR2 YNFKEQ.

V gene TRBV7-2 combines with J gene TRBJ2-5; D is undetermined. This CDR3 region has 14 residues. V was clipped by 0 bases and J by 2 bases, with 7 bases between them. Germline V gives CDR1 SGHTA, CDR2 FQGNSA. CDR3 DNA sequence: TGTGCCAGCAGCTTAGCAGGCAGGCAAGAGACCCAGTACTTC. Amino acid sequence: CASSLAGRQETQYF.

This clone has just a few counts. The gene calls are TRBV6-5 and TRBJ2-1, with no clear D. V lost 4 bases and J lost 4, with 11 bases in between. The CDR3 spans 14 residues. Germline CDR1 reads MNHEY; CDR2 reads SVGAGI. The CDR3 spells CASSLDESYNEQFF. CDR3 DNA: TGTGCCAGCAGTTTGGACGAATCGTACAATGAGCAGTTCTTC.